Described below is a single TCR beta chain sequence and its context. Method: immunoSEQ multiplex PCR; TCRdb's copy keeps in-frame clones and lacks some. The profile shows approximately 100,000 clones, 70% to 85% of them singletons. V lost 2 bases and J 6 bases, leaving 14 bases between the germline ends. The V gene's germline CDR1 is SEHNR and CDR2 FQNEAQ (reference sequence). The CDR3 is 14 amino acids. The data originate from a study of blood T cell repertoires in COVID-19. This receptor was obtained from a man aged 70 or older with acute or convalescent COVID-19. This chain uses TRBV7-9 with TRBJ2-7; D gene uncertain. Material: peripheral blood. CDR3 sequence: CASSLSPNPGEQYF. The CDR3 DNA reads TGTGCCAGCAGCTTATCTCCCAATCCCGGCGAGCAGTACTTC.